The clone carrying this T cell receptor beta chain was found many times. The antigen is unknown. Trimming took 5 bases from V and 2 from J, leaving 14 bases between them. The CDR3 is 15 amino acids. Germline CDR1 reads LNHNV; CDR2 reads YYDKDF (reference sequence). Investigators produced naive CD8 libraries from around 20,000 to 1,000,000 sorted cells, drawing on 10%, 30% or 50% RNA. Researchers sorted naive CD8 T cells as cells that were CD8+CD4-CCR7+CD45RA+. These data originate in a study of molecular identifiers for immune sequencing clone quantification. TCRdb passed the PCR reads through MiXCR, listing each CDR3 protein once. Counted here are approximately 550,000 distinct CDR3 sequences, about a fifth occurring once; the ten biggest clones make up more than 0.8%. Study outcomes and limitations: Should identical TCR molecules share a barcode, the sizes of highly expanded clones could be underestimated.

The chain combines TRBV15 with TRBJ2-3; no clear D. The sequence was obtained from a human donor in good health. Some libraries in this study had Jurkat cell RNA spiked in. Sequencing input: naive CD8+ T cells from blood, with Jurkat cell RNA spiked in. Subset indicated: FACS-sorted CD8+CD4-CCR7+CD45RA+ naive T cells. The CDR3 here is CATSDRLLLTDTQYF. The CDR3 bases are TGTGCCACCAGCGACCGTCTGCTTCTCACAGATACGCAGTATTTT.